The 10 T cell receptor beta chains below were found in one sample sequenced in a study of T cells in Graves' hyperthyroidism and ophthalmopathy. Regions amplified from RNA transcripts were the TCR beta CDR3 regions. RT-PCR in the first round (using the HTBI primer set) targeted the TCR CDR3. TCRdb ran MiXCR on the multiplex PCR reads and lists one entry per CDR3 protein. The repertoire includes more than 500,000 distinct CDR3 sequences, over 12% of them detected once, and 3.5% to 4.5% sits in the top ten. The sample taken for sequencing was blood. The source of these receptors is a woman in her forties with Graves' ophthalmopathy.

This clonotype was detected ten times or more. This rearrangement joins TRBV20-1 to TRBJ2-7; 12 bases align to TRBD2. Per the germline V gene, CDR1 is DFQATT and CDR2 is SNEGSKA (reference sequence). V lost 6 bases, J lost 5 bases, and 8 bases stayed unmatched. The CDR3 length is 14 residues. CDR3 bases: TGCAGTGCAACCCTAGCGGGAGGGCCCAACGAGCAGTACTTC. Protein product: CSATLAGGPNEQYF.

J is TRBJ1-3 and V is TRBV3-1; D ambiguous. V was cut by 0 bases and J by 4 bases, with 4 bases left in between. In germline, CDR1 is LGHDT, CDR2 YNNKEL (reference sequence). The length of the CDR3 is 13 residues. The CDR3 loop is CASSQDPGNTIYF. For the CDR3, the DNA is TGTGCCAGCAGCCAAGATCCCGGAAACACCATATATTTT.

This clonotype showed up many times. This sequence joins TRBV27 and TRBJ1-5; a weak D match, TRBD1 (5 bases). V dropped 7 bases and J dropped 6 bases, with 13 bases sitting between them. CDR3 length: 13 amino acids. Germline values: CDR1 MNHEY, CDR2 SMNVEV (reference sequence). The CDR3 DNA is TGTGCCAGCAAGGGGCTCGAGGGTCAGCCCCAGCATTTT. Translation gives CASKGLEGQPQHF.

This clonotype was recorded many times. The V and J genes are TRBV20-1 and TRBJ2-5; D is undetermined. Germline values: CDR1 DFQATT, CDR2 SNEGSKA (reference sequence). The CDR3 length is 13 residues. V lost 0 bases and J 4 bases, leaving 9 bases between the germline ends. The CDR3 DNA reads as TGCAGTGCTAGAGATATGGGTAGAGAGACCCAGTACTTC. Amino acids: CSARDMGRETQYF.

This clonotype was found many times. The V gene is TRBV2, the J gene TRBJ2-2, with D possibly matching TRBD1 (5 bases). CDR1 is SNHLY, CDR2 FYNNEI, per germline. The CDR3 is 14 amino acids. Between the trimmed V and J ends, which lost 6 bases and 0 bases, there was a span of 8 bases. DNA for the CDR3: TGTGCCAGCAGAACAGGATCGAACACCGGGGAGCTGTTTTTT. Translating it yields CASRTGSNTGELFF.

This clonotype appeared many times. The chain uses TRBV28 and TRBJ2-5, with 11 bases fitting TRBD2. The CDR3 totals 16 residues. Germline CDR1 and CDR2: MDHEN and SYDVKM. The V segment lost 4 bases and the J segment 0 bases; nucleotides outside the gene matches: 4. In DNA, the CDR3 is TGTGCCAGCAGTTCACTAGCGGGAGTCTACCAAGAGACCCAGTACTTC. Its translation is CASSSLAGVYQETQYF.

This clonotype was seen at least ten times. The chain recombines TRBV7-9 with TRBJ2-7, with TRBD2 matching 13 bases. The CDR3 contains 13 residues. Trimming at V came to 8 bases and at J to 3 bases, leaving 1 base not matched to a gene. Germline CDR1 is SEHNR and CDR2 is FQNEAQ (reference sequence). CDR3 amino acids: CASGTSGNYEQYF. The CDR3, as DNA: TGTGCCAGCGGGACTAGCGGGAACTACGAGCAGTACTTC.

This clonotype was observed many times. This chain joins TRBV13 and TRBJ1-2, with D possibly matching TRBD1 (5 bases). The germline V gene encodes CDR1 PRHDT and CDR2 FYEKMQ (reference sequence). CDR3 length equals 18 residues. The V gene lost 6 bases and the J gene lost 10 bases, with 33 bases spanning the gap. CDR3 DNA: TGTGCCAGCAGTCAGACAGCCAACAAACCTTCGTCTATGGATGTCTACACCTTC. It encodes CASSQTANKPSSMDVYTF.

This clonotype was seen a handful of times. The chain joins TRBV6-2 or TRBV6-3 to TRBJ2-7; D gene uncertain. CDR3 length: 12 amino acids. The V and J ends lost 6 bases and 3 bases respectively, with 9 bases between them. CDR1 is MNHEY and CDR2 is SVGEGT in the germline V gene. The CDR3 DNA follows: TGTGCCAGCAGCCACATCGTCTACGAGCAGTACTTC. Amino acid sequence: CASSHIVYEQYF.

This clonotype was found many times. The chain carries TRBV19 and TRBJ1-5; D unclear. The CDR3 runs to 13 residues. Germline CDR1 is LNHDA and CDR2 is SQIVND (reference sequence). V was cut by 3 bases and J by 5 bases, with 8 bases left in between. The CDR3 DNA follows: TGTGCCAGTAGTATCACAGTGGATCAGCCCCAGCATTTT. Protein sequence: CASSITVDQPQHF. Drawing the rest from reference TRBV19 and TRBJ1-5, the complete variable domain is DGGITQSPKYLFRKEGQNVTLSCEQNLNHDAMYWYRQDPGQGLRLIYYSQIVNDFQKGDIAEGYSVSREKKESFPLTVTSAQKNPTAFYLCASSITVDQPQHFGDGTRLSIL.